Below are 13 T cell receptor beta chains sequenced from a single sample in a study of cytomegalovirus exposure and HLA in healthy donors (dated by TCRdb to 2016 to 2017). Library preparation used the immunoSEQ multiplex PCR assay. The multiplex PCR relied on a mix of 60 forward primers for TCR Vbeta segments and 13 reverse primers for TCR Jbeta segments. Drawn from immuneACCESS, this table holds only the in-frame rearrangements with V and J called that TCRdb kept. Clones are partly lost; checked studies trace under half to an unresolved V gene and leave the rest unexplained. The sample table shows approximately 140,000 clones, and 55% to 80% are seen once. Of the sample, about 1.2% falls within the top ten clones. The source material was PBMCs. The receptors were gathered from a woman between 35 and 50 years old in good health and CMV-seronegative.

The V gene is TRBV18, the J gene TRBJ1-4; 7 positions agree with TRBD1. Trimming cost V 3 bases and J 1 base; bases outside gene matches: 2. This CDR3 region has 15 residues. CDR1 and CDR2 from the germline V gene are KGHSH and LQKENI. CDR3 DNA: TGTGCCAGCTCACCGAGGGGGCGAACTAATGAAAAACTGTTTTTT. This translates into CASSPRGRTNEKLFF.

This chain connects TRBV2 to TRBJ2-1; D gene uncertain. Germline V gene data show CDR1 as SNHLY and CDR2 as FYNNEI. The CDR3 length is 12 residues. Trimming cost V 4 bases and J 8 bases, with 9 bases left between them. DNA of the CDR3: TGTGCCAGCAGTGTCGCGGTCCATGAGCAGTTCTTC. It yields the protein CASSVAVHEQFF.

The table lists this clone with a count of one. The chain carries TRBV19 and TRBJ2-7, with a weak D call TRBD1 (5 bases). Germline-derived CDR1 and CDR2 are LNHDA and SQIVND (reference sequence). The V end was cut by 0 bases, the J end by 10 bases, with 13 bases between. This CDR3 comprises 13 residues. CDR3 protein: CASSIDPRAKQYF. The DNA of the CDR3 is TGTGCCAGTAGTATAGATCCCAGGGCGAAACAGTACTTC.

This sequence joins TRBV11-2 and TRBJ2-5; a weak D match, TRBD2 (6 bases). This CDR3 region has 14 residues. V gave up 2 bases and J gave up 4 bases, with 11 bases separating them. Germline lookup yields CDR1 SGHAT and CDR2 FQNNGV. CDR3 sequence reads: CASSLYGGGETQYF. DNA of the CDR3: TGTGCCAGCAGCTTATATGGGGGAGGAGAGACCCAGTACTTC.

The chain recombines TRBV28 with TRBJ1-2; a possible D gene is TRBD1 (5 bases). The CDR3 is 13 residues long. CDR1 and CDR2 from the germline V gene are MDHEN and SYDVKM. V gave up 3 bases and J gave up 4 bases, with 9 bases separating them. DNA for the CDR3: TGTGCCAGCAGTTTGCGGGGGGTCTATGGCTACACCTTC. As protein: CASSLRGVYGYTF.

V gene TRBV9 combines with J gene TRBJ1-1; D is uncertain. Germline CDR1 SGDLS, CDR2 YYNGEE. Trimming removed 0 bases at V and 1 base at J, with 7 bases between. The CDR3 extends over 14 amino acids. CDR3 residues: CASSVGLTNTEAFF. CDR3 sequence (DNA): TGTGCCAGCAGCGTAGGACTGACGAACACTGAAGCTTTCTTT.

CDR3 sequence reads: CASRLDSLNEKLFF. The DNA of the CDR3 is TGTGCCAGCAGATTGGACAGCCTCAATGAAAAACTGTTTTTT. The chain carries TRBV6-5 and TRBJ1-4; D is perhaps TRBD1 (6 bases). Germline CDR1 is MNHEY and CDR2 is SVGAGI. The CDR3 length is 14 residues. V was trimmed by 6 bases and J by 5 bases, leaving 13 bases between them.

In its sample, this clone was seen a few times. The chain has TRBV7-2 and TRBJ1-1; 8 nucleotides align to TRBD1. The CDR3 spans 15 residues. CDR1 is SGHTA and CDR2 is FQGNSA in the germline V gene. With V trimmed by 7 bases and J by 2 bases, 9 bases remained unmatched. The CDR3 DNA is TGTGCCAGCACCTCACAGGGGGGATTTAACACTGAAGCTTTCTTT. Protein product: CASTSQGGFNTEAFF.

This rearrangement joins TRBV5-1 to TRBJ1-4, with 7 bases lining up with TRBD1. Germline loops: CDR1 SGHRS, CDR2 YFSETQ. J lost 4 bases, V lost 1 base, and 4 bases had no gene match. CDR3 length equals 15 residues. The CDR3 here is CASSLSGQVNEKLFF. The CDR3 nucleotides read TGCGCCAGCAGCTTGTCTGGACAGGTTAATGAAAAACTGTTTTTT.

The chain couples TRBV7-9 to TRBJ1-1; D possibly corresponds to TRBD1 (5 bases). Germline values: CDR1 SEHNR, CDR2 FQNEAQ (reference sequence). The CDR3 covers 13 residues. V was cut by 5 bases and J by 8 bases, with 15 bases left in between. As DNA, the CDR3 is TGTGCCAGCAGCGTGGACGGTAACAGGGAAGCTTTCTTT. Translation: CASSVDGNREAFF.

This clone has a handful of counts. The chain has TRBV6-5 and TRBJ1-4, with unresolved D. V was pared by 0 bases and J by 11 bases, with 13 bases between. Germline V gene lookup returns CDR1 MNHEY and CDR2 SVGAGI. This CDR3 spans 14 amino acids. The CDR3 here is CASSYSDSPGKLFF. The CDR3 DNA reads TGTGCCAGCAGTTACTCGGACTCTCCTGGTAAACTGTTTTTT.

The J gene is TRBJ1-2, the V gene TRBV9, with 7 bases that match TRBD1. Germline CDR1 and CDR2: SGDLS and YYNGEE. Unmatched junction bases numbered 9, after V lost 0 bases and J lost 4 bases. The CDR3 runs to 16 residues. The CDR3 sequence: CASSVATGADPYGYTF. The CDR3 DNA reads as TGTGCCAGCAGCGTAGCTACAGGGGCGGACCCCTATGGCTACACCTTC.

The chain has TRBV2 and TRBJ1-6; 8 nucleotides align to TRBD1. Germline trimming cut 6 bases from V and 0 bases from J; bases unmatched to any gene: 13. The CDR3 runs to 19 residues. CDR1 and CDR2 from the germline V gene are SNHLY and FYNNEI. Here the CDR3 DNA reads TGTGCCAGCAGCGAACAGGGGACAGGACAAAGCTCCTATAATTCACCCCTCCACTTT. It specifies CASSEQGTGQSSYNSPLHF.